A single sample gave rise to the 26 T cell receptor beta chains below, sequenced in a study of blood T cell repertoires in COVID-19. Sequenced by immunoSEQ multiplex PCR; TCRdb stores in-frame clones only, minus some. The table records a few hundred thousand clones, about 82% of them present only once. Sample: peripheral blood. Every receptor here comes from a woman between 50 and 59 years old with acute or convalescent COVID-19.

The J gene is TRBJ1-2, the V gene TRBV24-1; 7 nucleotides match TRBD1. The length of the CDR3 is 15 residues. V lost 7 bases, J lost 5 bases, and 12 bases stayed unmatched. CDR1 and CDR2 from the germline V gene are KGHDR and SFDVKD. DNA for the CDR3: TGTGCCACCAGCCCCTCCGGGACAGCGTTTTATGGCTACACCTTC. It codes for CATSPSGTAFYGYTF.

The rearrangement links TRBV5-1 to TRBJ2-1; 9 nucleotides align to TRBD2. CDR1 and CDR2 (germline): SGHRS, YFSETQ. CDR3 length equals 16 residues. Trimming removed 7 bases from V and 1 base from J; junction bases left unmatched: 9. CDR3 DNA: TGCGCCAGCGCGCGGGAGGGCCTATCGTCCTACAATGAGCAGTTCTTC. Its translation: CASAREGLSSYNEQFF.

The chain links TRBV5-8 to TRBJ2-7; possibly TRBD1 for D (5 bases). Trimming left V 6 bases short and J 6 bases short, with 19 bases between. This CDR3 has 14 amino acids. CDR1 is SGHTS and CDR2 is YDEGEE in the germline V gene. CDR3 nucleotides: TGTGCCAGCAACAAAGGGGTCACTTGGGGCGAGCAGTACTTC. This encodes CASNKGVTWGEQYF. The variable domain in full, with the rest retrieved from reference TRBV5-8 and TRBJ2-7, is EAGVTQSPTHLIKTRGQQATLRCSPISGHTSVYWYQQALGLGLQFLLWYDEGEERNRGNFPPRFSGRQFPNYSSELNVNALELEDSALYLCASNKGVTWGEQYFGPGTRLTVT.

The chain uses TRBV19 and TRBJ2-5, with TRBD1 identical over 10 bases. The V segment lost 6 bases and the J segment 1 base; nucleotides outside the gene matches: 5. The germline CDR1 and CDR2 sequences are LNHDA and SQIVND (reference sequence). CDR3 length equals 15 residues. CDR3 amino acids: CASSRDRGTQETQYF. CDR3 DNA sequence: TGTGCCAGTAGCCGGGACAGGGGAACCCAAGAGACCCAGTACTTC.

The chain couples TRBV21-1 to TRBJ2-7; TRBD2 reflects the table's D call only, with no check against the DNA. TRBV21-1 is a pseudogene locus. The length of the CDR3 is 12 residues. Here the CDR3 reads CASSALVREQYF. The CDR3 nucleotides read TGTGCCAGCAGTGCCCTAGTTCGCGAGCAGTACTTC.

V and J are TRBV19 and TRBJ2-3; weak D call: TRBD2 (6 bases). This CDR3 contains 12 residues. V was clipped by 8 bases and J by 3 bases, with 9 bases between them. Germline V gene lookup returns CDR1 LNHDA and CDR2 SQIVND (reference sequence). The CDR3 is CASVGRTDTQYF. The CDR3 bases are TGTGCCAGTGTTGGGAGGACAGATACGCAGTATTTT.

This clone was detected once. The chain employs TRBV5-1 and TRBJ1-1, with 7 positions matching TRBD1. The germline CDR1 and CDR2 sequences are SGHRS and YFSETQ. V dropped 0 bases and J dropped 3; count of bases not matched to a gene: 5. The CDR3 runs 15 residues. CDR3 nucleotide sequence: TGCGCCAGCAGCTTGGCCAGGGGGTGGGACACTGAAGCTTTCTTT. It translates to CASSLARGWDTEAFF.

V gene TRBV5-4 combines with J gene TRBJ2-1; weak D call: TRBD2 (6 bases). The V end lost 5 bases, the J end lost 0 bases, and 12 bases lay between the germline ends. Germline V gene lookup returns CDR1 SGHNT and CDR2 YYREEE (reference sequence). The CDR3 sequence is 15 residues long. DNA of the CDR3: TGTGCCAGCAGTTTTGAGACTAGCTCCTACAATGAGCAGTTCTTC. Its protein is CASSFETSSYNEQFF.

The chain combines TRBV6-5 with TRBJ1-1; TRBD1 matches at 9 bases. The germline V gene encodes CDR1 MNHEY and CDR2 SVGAGI. The V and J ends lost 6 bases and 1 base, in that order; junction bases with no gene match: 3. The CDR3 consists of 14 residues. Here the CDR3 DNA reads TGTGCCAGCAGCCTGGACAGGGGGAACACTGAAGCTTTCTTT. Translation gives CASSLDRGNTEAFF.

On this clone itself: Because the CDR3's place on the DNA is in doubt, the DNA is left out and the CDR3 is given as listed by TCRdb. V is TRBV21-1 and J is TRBJ2-2; TRBD2, the table's D call, was not compared with the DNA. TRBV21-1 is tagged as a pseudogene. The CDR3 sequence runs 19 residues, both termini included. This CDR3 reads CASPLAGGWAGGNTGELFF.

V and J are TRBV12-3 or TRBV12-4 and TRBJ2-1; weak D call: TRBD1 (6 bases). Trimming took off 6 bases at V and 7 bases at J, with 13 bases between the two ends. There are 13 residues in the CDR3. CDR3 protein: CASSNRARNEQFF. The CDR3, as DNA: TGTGCCAGCAGCAACAGGGCGAGGAATGAGCAGTTCTTC.

The chain links TRBV28 to TRBJ2-7; 9 bases match TRBD2. J lost 0 bases, V lost 4 bases, and 4 bases had no gene match. CDR1 and CDR2 from the germline V gene are MDHEN and SYDVKM. This CDR3 has 15 residues. CDR3: CASSSGGRASYEQYF. The CDR3 DNA reads TGTGCCAGCAGTTCGGGCGGGAGGGCCTCCTACGAGCAGTACTTC.

This chain links TRBV6-1 with TRBJ1-5; D is unclear. The germline CDR1 and CDR2 sequences are MNHNS and SASEGT. V lost 0 bases to trimming and J lost 2 bases, with 2 bases between them. The CDR3 is 13 amino acids. CDR3 sequence (DNA): TGTGCCAGCAGTGAAGCCGGCAATCAGCCCCAGCATTTT. Amino acids: CASSEAGNQPQHF.

Details on this clone: This may come from a read error, since a much larger clone is one base off. This CDR3 is also generated by other DNA sequences in the sample. V and J are TRBV27 and TRBJ2-7; 9 bases align to TRBD1. Germline CDR1 and CDR2: MNHEY and SMNVEV (reference sequence). CDR3 size: 15 residues. The ends lost 1 base at V and 2 bases at J; junction bases unmatched: 3. The CDR3, as DNA: TGTGCCAGCAGTTTATGGGACAGGGTTACCTACGAGCAGTACTTC. Its translation is CASSLWDRVTYEQYF.

This clone was seen only once. This sequence joins TRBV9 and TRBJ1-4; 7 nucleotides agree with TRBD1. With 4 bases clipped from V and 0 bases from J, the junction kept 6 bases outside the gene matches. Germline CDR1 SGDLS, CDR2 YYNGEE. CDR3 length equals 16 residues. In DNA, the CDR3 is TGTGCCAGCAGCACTCATGGGACAGCAACTAATGAAAAACTGTTTTTT. Amino acids: CASSTHGTATNEKLFF.

This chain links TRBV6-5 with TRBJ2-7; TRBD2 is a possible D gene (7 bases). Germline CDR1 is MNHEY and CDR2 is SVGAGI. Trimming pared 7 bases from V and 4 bases from J, leaving 20 bases between. The CDR3 is made up of 15 amino acids. CDR3 region: CASTQGGGGRYEQYF. The CDR3 bases are TGTGCCAGCACCCAAGGGGGGGGAGGTAGGTACGAGCAGTACTTC.

This sequence joins TRBV19 and TRBJ1-1; 10 nucleotides match TRBD1. V lost 5 bases to trimming and J lost 6 bases; unmatched junction nucleotides: 6. Per germline, CDR1 LNHDA and CDR2 SQIVND (reference sequence). CDR3 size: 14 residues. CDR3 sequence reads: CASSFRDRGPEAFF. The CDR3 nucleotides read TGTGCCAGTAGTTTCCGGGACAGGGGCCCTGAAGCTTTCTTT.

The rearrangement uses TRBV20-1 and TRBJ2-5; 8 nucleotides match TRBD2. J gave up 1 base and V 3 bases, and 4 bases lay outside the gene matches. From germline, CDR1 is DFQATT and CDR2 SNEGSKA (reference sequence). The CDR3 runs 14 residues. CDR3 DNA: TGCAGTGCTAGTGAGGCGGGGGGCCAAGAGACCCAGTACTTC. This codes for CSASEAGGQETQYF.

The CDR3 DNA is TGTGCCAGCAGCGGAGACAGGGGGCGAGAGACCCAGTACTTC. Protein: CASSGDRGRETQYF. J is TRBJ2-5 and V is TRBV5-8, with 10 nucleotides matching TRBD1. The CDR3 runs 14 residues. Germline CDR1 reads SGHTS; CDR2 reads YDEGEE. Trimming at V came to 4 bases and at J to 4 bases, leaving 4 bases not matched to a gene.

CDR3 DNA: TGTGCCAGCAGTTACGACAGGGTTTCCTACGAGCAGTACTTC. Its protein product is CASSYDRVSYEQYF. The chain has TRBV6-5 and TRBJ2-7, with 7 bases lining up with TRBD1. This CDR3 is 14 amino acids long. The trim removed 2 bases at V and 1 base at J, leaving 2 bases unmatched. Germline CDR1 is MNHEY and CDR2 is SVGAGI.

The chain combines TRBV4-3 with TRBJ2-7; tentative D call: TRBD2 (6 bases). Germline CDR1 is LGHNA and CDR2 is YSLEER. This CDR3 is built from 16 residues. Trimming removed 0 bases at V and 5 bases at J, with 17 bases between. The CDR3 here is CASSQDFAGISDEQYF. CDR3 bases: TGCGCCAGCAGCCAAGATTTTGCGGGAATTTCAGACGAGCAGTACTTC.

The chain recombines TRBV6-1 with TRBJ2-3; 9 bases align to TRBD2. This CDR3 has 16 residues. CDR1 MNHNS and CDR2 SASEGT come from the germline V gene. With 2 bases clipped from V and 0 bases from J, the junction kept 3 bases outside the gene matches. CDR3 amino acids: CASSEPSGKSTDTQYF. The CDR3 DNA reads as TGTGCCAGCAGTGAACCTAGCGGGAAAAGCACAGATACGCAGTATTTT.

This chain connects TRBV6-5 to TRBJ2-3; TRBD2 might be the D (5 bases). This CDR3 region has 16 residues. Germline V gene lookup returns CDR1 MNHEY and CDR2 SVGAGI. V lost 4 bases and J lost 8, with 22 bases in between. CDR3 sequence (DNA): TGTGCCAGCAGTTCGAAAGCGGACGGCCTCTTTGGTACGCAGTATTTT. It yields the protein CASSSKADGLFGTQYF.

The genes are TRBV27 and TRBJ2-3; D not certain. The CDR3 has 13 residues. V dropped 4 bases and J dropped 4 bases, with 9 bases sitting between them. Germline-derived CDR1 and CDR2 are MNHEY and SMNVEV (reference sequence). The CDR3 here is CASSSYVADTQYF. The CDR3 nucleotides are TGTGCCAGCAGTTCGTATGTTGCAGATACGCAGTATTTT.

The CDR3 loop reads CSAMGQQNTEAFF. In nucleotides, the CDR3 is TGCAGCGCGATGGGACAGCAGAACACTGAAGCTTTCTTT. The chain carries TRBV29-1 and TRBJ1-1, with 7 bases fitting TRBD1. With V trimmed by 7 bases and J by 1 base, 6 bases remained unmatched. The CDR3 extends over 13 amino acids. Germline-derived CDR1 and CDR2 are SQVTM and ANQGSEA. The full variable domain, completed using reference TRBV29-1 and TRBJ1-1, is SAVISQKPSRDICQRGTSLTIQCQVDSQVTMMFWYRQQPGQSLTLIATANQGSEATYESGFVIDKFPISRPNLTFSTLTVSNMSPEDSSIYLCSAMGQQNTEAFFGQGTRLTVV.

The V and J genes are TRBV2 and TRBJ1-2; 8 nucleotides agree with TRBD1. The CDR3 spans 13 residues. The ends lost 6 bases at V and 6 bases at J; junction bases unmatched: 6. Germline assignment: CDR1 SNHLY and CDR2 FYNNEI. CDR3 sequence reads: CASSVTGGDGYTF. The DNA of the CDR3 is TGTGCCAGCAGCGTTACAGGGGGTGATGGCTACACCTTC.